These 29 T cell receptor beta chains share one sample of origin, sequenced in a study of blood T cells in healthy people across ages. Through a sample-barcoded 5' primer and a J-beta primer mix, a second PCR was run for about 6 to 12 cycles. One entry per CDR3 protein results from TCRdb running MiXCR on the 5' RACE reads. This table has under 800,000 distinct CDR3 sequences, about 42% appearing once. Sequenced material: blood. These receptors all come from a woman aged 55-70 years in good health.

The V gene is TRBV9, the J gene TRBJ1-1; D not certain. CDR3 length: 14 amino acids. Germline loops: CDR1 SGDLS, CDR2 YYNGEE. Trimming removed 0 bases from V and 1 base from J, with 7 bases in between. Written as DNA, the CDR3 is TGTGCCAGCAGCGTAGCCTCAGAGAACACTGAAGCTTTCTTT. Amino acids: CASSVASENTEAFF.

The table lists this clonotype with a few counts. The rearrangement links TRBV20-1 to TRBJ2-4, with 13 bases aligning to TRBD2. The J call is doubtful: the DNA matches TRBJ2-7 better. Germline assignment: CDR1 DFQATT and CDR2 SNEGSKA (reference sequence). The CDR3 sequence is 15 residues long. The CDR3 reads CSARGLAGGFGEQYF. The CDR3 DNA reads TGCAGTGCTAGAGGACTAGCGGGGGGATTCGGCGAGCAGTACTTC.

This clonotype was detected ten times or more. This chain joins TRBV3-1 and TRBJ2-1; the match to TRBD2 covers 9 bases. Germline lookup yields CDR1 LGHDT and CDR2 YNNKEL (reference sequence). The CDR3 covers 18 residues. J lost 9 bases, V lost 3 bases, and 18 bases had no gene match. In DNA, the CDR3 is TGTGCCAGCAGCCATCCCTCACGGCATAGCGGGGGAGTGAGTGAGCAGTTCTTC. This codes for CASSHPSRHSGGVSEQFF.

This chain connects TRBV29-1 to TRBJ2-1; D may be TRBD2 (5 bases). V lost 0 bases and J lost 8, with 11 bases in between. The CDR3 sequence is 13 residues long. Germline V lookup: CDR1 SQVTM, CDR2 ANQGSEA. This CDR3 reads CSVEDEMGDEQFF. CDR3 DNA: TGCAGCGTTGAAGACGAGATGGGAGATGAGCAGTTCTTC.

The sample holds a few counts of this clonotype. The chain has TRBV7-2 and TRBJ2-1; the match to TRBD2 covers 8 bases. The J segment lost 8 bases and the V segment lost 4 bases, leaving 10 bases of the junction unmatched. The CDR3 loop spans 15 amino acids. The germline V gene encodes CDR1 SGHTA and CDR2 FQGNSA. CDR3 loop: CASSSGLGWGDEQFF. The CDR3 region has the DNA TGTGCCAGCAGCTCGGGACTAGGGTGGGGTGATGAGCAGTTCTTC.

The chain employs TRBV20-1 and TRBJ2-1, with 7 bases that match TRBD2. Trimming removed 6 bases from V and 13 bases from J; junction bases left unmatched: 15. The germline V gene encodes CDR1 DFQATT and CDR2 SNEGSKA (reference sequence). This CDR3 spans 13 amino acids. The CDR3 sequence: CSAPERGGRTQFF. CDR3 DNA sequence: TGCAGTGCACCAGAGCGGGGTGGAAGGACCCAGTTCTTC.

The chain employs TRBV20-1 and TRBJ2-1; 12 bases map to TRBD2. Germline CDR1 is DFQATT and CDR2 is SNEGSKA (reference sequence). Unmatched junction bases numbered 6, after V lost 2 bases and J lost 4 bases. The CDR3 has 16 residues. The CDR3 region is CSARLPLAGGYNEQFF. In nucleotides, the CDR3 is TGCAGTGCTAGACTACCCCTAGCGGGGGGGTACAATGAGCAGTTCTTC.

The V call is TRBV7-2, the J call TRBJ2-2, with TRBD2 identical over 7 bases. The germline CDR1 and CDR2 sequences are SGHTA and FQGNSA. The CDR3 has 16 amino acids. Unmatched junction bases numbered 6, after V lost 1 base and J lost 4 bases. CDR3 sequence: CASSLGGSPGTGELFF. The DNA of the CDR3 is TGTGCCAGCAGCTTAGGCGGGAGTCCCGGCACCGGGGAGCTGTTTTTT.

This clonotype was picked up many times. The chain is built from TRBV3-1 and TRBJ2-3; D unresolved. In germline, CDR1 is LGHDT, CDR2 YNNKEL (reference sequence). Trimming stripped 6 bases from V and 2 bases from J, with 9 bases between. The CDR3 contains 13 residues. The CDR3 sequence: CASSPASTDTQYF. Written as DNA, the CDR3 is TGTGCCAGCAGTCCCGCGTCCACAGATACGCAGTATTTT.

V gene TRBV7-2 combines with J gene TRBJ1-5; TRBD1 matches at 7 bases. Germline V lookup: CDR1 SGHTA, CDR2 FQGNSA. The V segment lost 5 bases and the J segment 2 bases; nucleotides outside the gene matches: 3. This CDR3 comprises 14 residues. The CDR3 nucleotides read TGTGCCAGCAGCCAGGGACAGCGCAATCAGCCCCAGCATTTT. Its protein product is CASSQGQRNQPQHF.

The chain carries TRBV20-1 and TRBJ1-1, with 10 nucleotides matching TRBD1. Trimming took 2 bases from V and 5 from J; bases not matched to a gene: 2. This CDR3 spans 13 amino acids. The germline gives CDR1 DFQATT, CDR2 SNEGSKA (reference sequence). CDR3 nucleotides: TGCAGTGCTAGAAGGACAGGGGGAACTGAAGCTTTCTTT. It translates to CSARRTGGTEAFF.

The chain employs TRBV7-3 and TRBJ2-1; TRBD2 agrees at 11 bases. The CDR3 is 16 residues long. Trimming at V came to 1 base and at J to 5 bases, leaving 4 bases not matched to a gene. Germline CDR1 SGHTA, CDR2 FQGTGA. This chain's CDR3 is CASSLMLAGGHNEQFF. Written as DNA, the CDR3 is TGTGCCAGCAGCTTAATGTTAGCGGGGGGGCACAATGAGCAGTTCTTC.

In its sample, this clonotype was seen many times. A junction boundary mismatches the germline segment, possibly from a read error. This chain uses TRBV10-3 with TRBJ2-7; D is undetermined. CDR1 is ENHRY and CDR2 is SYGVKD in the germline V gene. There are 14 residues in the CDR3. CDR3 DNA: TGTGCCATCAGTGAAGGGCAGCTCTCCCACGAGCAGTACTTC. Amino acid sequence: CAISEGQLSHEQYF.

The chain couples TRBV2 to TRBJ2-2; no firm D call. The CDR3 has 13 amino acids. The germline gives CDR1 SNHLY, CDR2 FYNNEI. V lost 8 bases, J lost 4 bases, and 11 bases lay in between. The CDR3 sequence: CASEVSGTGELFF. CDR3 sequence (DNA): TGTGCCAGCGAGGTGTCGGGCACCGGGGAGCTGTTTTTT.

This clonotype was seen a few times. The CDR3 protein is CASSVGQGGLAGGNEQYF. In DNA, the CDR3 is TGTGCCAGCAGCGTAGGACAGGGTGGACTAGCGGGGGGGAATGAGCAGTACTTC. V usage is TRBV9 and J usage is TRBJ2-5; 15 nucleotides match TRBD2. In germline, CDR1 is SGDLS, CDR2 YYNGEE. V shed 0 bases, J shed 11 bases, and the junction held 14 bases outside the gene matches. This CDR3 is built from 18 residues.

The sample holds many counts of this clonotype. The CDR3, as DNA: TGTGCCAGCAGCAGAGACATACTCTACGAGCAGTACTTC. It encodes CASSRDILYEQYF. J is TRBJ2-7 and V is TRBV7-3; D not certain. This CDR3 has 13 amino acids. CDR1 and CDR2 (germline): SGHTA, FQGTGA. Trimming cost V 5 bases and J 3 bases, with 11 bases left between them.

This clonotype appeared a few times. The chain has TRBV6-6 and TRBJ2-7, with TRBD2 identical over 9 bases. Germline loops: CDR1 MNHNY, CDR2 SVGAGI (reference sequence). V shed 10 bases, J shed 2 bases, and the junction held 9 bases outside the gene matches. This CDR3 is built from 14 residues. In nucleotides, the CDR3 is TGTGCCACCTACGGCGGGGGGGAACCCTACGAGCAGTACTTC. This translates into CATYGGGEPYEQYF.

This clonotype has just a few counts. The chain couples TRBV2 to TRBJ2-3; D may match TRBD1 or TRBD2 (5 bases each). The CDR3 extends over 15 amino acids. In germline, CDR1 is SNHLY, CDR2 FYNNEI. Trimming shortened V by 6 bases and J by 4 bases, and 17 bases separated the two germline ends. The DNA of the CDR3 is TGTGCCAGCAGGGGTAAAGGGATGGGGGCAGATACGCAGTATTTT. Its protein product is CASRGKGMGADTQYF.

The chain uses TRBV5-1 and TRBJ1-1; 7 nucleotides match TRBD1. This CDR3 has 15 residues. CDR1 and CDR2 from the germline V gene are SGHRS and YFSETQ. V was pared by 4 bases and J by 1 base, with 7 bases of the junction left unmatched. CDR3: CASSRGQAGNTEAFF. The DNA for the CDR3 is TGCGCCAGCAGCCGTGGACAGGCGGGGAACACTGAAGCTTTCTTT.

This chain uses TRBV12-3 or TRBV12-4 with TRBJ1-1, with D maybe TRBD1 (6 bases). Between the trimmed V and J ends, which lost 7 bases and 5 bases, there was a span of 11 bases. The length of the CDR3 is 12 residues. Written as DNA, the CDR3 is TGTGCCAGCAAGATCAGGGGAACTGAAGCTTTCTTT. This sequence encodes CASKIRGTEAFF.

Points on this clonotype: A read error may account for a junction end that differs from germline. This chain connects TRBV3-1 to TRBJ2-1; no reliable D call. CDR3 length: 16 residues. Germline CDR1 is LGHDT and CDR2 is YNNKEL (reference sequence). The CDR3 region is CASSPDRLLSYNGQFF. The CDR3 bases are TGTGCCAGCAGCCCCGACCGCTTATTGTCCTACAATGGGCAGTTCTTC.

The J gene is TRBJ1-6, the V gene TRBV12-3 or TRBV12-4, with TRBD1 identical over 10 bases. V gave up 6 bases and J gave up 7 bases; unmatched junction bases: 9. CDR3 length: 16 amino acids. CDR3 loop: CASRNTGTGVNSPLHF. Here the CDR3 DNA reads TGTGCCAGCAGGAACACCGGGACAGGGGTAAATTCACCCCTCCACTTT.

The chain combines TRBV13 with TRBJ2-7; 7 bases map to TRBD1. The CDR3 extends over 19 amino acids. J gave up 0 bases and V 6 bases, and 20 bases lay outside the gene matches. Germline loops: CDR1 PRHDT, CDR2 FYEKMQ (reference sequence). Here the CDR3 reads CASSRYYRTGTVSSYEQYF. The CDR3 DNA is TGTGCCAGCAGTCGATACTATAGGACTGGGACAGTTAGCTCCTACGAGCAGTACTTC.

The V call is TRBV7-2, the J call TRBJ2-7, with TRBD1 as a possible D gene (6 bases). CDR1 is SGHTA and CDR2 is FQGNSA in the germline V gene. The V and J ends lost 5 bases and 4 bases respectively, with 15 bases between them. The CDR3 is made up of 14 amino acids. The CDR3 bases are TGTGCCAGCAGCCCAGGACAGACCCTATACGAGCAGTACTTC. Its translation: CASSPGQTLYEQYF.

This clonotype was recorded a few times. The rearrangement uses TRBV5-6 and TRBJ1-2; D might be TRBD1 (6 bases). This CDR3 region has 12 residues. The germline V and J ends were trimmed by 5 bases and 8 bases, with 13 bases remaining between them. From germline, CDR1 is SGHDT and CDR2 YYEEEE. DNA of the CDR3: TGTGCCAGCAGATCAGGGGCGGACGGCTACACCTTC. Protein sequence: CASRSGADGYTF.

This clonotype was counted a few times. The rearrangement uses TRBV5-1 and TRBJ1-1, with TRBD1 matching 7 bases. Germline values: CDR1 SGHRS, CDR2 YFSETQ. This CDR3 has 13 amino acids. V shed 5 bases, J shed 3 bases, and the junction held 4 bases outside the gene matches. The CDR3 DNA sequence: TGCGCCAGCAGTGGACAGGCGGACACTGAAGCTTTCTTT. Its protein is CASSGQADTEAFF.

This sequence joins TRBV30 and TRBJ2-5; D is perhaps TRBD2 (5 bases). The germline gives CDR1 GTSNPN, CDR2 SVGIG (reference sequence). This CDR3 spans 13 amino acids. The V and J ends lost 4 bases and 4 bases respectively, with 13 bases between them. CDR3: CAWTDWNRETQYF. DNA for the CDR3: TGTGCCTGGACGGACTGGAACCGAGAGACCCAGTACTTC.

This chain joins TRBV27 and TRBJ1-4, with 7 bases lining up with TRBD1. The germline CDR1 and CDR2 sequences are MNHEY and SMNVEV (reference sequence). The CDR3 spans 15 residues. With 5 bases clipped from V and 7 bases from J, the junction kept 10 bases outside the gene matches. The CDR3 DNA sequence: TGTGCCAGCAGTCCACCGGGGAGGGGGCTTGAAAAACTGTTTTTT. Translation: CASSPPGRGLEKLFF.

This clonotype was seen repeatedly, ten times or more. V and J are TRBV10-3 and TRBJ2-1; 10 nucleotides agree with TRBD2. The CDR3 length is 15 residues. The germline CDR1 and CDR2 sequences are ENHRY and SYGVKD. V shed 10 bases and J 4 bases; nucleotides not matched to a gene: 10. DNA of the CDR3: TGTGCCACCTTTCCGACTAGCGGGCAGTACAATGAGCAGTTCTTC. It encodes CATFPTSGQYNEQFF.